This T cell receptor (beta chain) was documented in a study of cytomegalovirus exposure and HLA in healthy donors. This clone has just a few counts. Trimming cost V 3 bases and J 5 bases; bases outside gene matches: 9. The CDR3 is 15 amino acids. Germline V gene data show CDR1 as MNHNS and CDR2 as SASEGT. It was with 60 Vbeta and 13 Jbeta primers that the PCR ran. Generated by immunoSEQ multiplex PCR, the TCRdb table keeps only in-frame clones and is missing some. Of some 140,000 clones in the sample, approximately 83% were seen once. Input material: PBMCs. The receptor's source is a man between 35 and 55 years old in good health and CMV-seronegative. The rearrangement links TRBV6-1 to TRBJ1-2; TRBD1 matches at 7 bases. CDR3 amino acids: CASSESYDRVYGYTF. For the CDR3, the DNA is TGTGCCAGCAGTGAGAGCTATGACAGGGTATATGGCTACACCTTC.